The 27 T cell receptor beta chains in this list originate from one sample, sequenced in a study of cytomegalovirus exposure and HLA in healthy donors. The PCR had 60 Vbeta and 13 Jbeta primers. Profiling relied on immunoSEQ multiplex PCR, and the TCRdb table lists in-frame clones only, not all of them. The repertoire holds 170,000 or so clones, with 84% as singletons. The sample was PBMCs. The receptor source for this set is a man aged 50 to 60 in good health and CMV-seropositive.

The chain couples TRBV15 to TRBJ1-1, with 12 bases aligning to TRBD1. After removal of 2 bases from V and 1 base from J, the junction contained 11 bases not matched to a gene. Germline CDR1 LNHNV, CDR2 YYDKDF (reference sequence). The CDR3 length is 19 residues. CDR3 sequence (DNA): TGTGCCACCAGCAGATCCTTCCCCGGGACAGGGGGCAGGAACACTGAAGCTTTCTTT. It codes for CATSRSFPGTGGRNTEAFF.

This clone occurred once. This chain uses TRBV30 with TRBJ2-5, with 9 bases aligning to TRBD2. The CDR3 runs 15 residues. Germline V CDR1 and CDR2: GTSNPN, SVGIG (reference sequence). Trimming cost V 0 bases and J 3 bases; bases outside gene matches: 5. DNA for the CDR3: TGTGCCTGGAGTGTACGCGGGAGGGGTAAAGAGACCCAGTACTTC. Protein: CAWSVRGRGKETQYF.

The J gene is TRBJ2-3, the V gene TRBV30; 8 bases match TRBD1. Germline CDR1 is GTSNPN and CDR2 is SVGIG (reference sequence). V shed 7 bases and J 2 bases; nucleotides not matched to a gene: 5. This CDR3 is built from 13 residues. This chain's CDR3 is CAFQGAFTDTQYF. CDR3 sequence (DNA): TGTGCCTTTCAGGGGGCCTTCACAGATACGCAGTATTTT.

This sequence joins TRBV6-5 and TRBJ2-1; the D gene is possibly TRBD1 (7 bases). This CDR3 spans 14 amino acids. From germline, CDR1 is MNHEY and CDR2 SVGAGI. Trimming cost V 2 bases and J 4 bases, with 9 bases left between them. The CDR3 DNA reads TGTGCCAGCAGTTACGCGGGACAGTACAATGAGCAGTTCTTC. Translated: CASSYAGQYNEQFF.

This clone is medium-sized in the sample. This same CDR3 is encoded by further DNA sequences in the sample. V is TRBV5-6 and J is TRBJ1-3, with 8 bases matching TRBD1. This CDR3 has 14 residues. J gave up 3 bases and V 3 bases, and 2 bases lay outside the gene matches. Germline CDR1 and CDR2: SGHDT and YYEEEE. The CDR3 DNA follows: TGTGCCAGCAGCTACAGGGGGAGTGGAAACACCATATATTTT. Encoded protein: CASSYRGSGNTIYF.

The CDR3 reads CSVHGGQTYNEQFF. CDR3 nucleotide sequence: TGCAGCGTTCACGGGGGGCAAACCTACAATGAGCAGTTCTTC. The rearrangement links TRBV29-1 to TRBJ2-1, with D tentatively TRBD2 (7 bases). The CDR3 length is 14 residues. Trimming pared 5 bases from V and 2 bases from J, leaving 13 bases between. Germline CDR1 SQVTM, CDR2 ANQGSEA.

V usage is TRBV27 and J usage is TRBJ1-2; unclear D gene. Trimming left V 4 bases short and J 4 bases short, with 16 bases between. Germline V gives CDR1 MNHEY, CDR2 SMNVEV (reference sequence). This CDR3 has 15 residues. Written as DNA, the CDR3 is TGTGCCAGCAGTTCCTCCCTGGGCGGACTCTATGGCTACACCTTC. This encodes CASSSSLGGLYGYTF.

The gene calls are TRBV7-2 and TRBJ1-2, with D perhaps matching TRBD1 (6 bases). CDR3 length: 13 residues. Germline-derived CDR1 and CDR2 are SGHTA and FQGNSA. V was trimmed by 3 bases and J by 5 bases, leaving 10 bases between them. CDR3 sequence reads: CASSLGAKYGYTF. DNA of the CDR3: TGTGCCAGCAGCTTGGGGGCAAAATATGGCTACACCTTC.

The rearrangement links TRBV27 to TRBJ1-1; D unclear. This CDR3 spans 11 amino acids. Looked up from germline, CDR1 is MNHEY and CDR2 is SMNVEV (reference sequence). Trimming shortened V by 5 bases and J by 2 bases, and 3 bases separated the two germline ends. CDR3 protein: CASSTNTEAFF. In DNA form, the CDR3 reads TGTGCCAGCAGTACAAACACTGAAGCTTTCTTT.

V gene TRBV5-1 combines with J gene TRBJ2-5; 12 bases line up with TRBD1. Germline V gene sequence: CDR1 SGHRS, CDR2 YFSETQ. CDR3 length equals 17 residues. J was trimmed by 2 bases and V by 0 bases; bases with no gene match: 5. The chain's CDR3 is CASSLGGTGGLQETQYF. The CDR3 DNA reads TGCGCCAGCAGCTTGGGGGGGACAGGGGGCTTACAAGAGACCCAGTACTTC. The full variable domain, in which reference TRBV5-1 and TRBJ2-5 provide the parts outside the CDR3, is KAGVTQTPRYLIKTRGQQVTLSCSPISGHRSVSWYQQTPGQGLQFLFEYFSETQRNKGNFPGRFSGRQFSNSRSEMNVSTLELGDSALYLCASSLGGTGGLQETQYFGPGTRLLVL.

This clone was found once. The rearrangement uses TRBV6-1 and TRBJ1-4, with 10 bases matching TRBD1. V gave up 2 bases and J gave up 8 bases; unmatched junction bases: 8. The CDR3 runs to 16 residues. Looked up from germline, CDR1 is MNHNS and CDR2 is SASEGT. This CDR3 reads CASSEKGRTGGEKLFF. The CDR3 DNA follows: TGTGCCAGCAGTGAAAAGGGAAGGACAGGGGGGGAAAAACTGTTTTTT.

The V gene is TRBV28, the J gene TRBJ2-6; 12 nucleotides agree with TRBD2. After removal of 8 bases from V and 1 base from J, the junction contained 15 bases not matched to a gene. CDR1 is MDHEN and CDR2 is SYDVKM in the germline V gene. The CDR3 is made up of 20 amino acids. The CDR3 DNA is TGTGCCAGCCTGGTCGGGACTAGCGGGTGGGGGGAATCTGGGGCCAACGTCCTGACTTTC. Protein product: CASLVGTSGWGESGANVLTF.

Notes on this clone: At one end, the junction sequence differs from germline, possibly due to a read error. The rearrangement uses TRBV5-1 and TRBJ2-2; 11 bases fit TRBD1. The CDR3 is 15 residues long. The germline V gene encodes CDR1 SGHRS and CDR2 YFSETQ. CDR3 region: CASSLRDRGTGELFF. CDR3 bases: TGCGCCAGCAGCTTACGGGACAGGGGGACCGGTGAGCTGTTTTTT. The entire variable domain, with the rest obtained from reference TRBV5-1 and TRBJ2-2, is as follows: KAGVTQTPRYLIKTRGQQVTLSCSPISGHRSVSWYQQTPGQGLQFLFEYFSETQRNKGNFPGRFSGRQFSNSRSEMNVSTLELGDSALYLCASSLRDRGTGELFFGEGSRLTVL.

The chain combines TRBV5-4 with TRBJ2-7; 9 bases fit TRBD2. The trim removed 2 bases at V and 4 bases at J, leaving 4 bases unmatched. CDR1 and CDR2 (germline): SGHNT, YYREEE (reference sequence). The CDR3 length is 14 residues. The CDR3 nucleotides read TGTGCCAGCAGCTTTAGCGGGGGTAATTACGAGCAGTACTTC. It yields the protein CASSFSGGNYEQYF.

The chain carries TRBV25-1 and TRBJ1-2, with TRBD1 matching 7 bases. Germline V gene data show CDR1 as MGHDK and CDR2 as SYGVNS. With 6 bases clipped from V and 0 bases from J, the junction kept 4 bases outside the gene matches. The CDR3 has 14 amino acids. CDR3 sequence: CASSPGTANYGYTF. CDR3 in DNA: TGTGCCAGCAGCCCAGGGACAGCTAACTATGGCTACACCTTC.

The chain couples TRBV2 to TRBJ1-5; 11 bases agree with TRBD1. The CDR3 extends over 17 amino acids. The germline CDR1 and CDR2 sequences are SNHLY and FYNNEI. The J segment lost 2 bases and the V segment lost 6 bases, leaving 9 bases of the junction unmatched. The CDR3 region is CASRGTGGNGGNQPQHF. In DNA form, the CDR3 reads TGTGCCAGCAGAGGGACAGGGGGGAATGGCGGCAATCAGCCCCAGCATTTT.

The chain recombines TRBV5-1 with TRBJ2-5; TRBD2 aligns across 8 bases. The CDR3 totals 15 residues. Germline values: CDR1 SGHRS, CDR2 YFSETQ. Trimming took 0 bases from V and 2 from J; bases not matched to a gene: 3. CDR3 in amino acids: CASSLVGGAQETQYF. The CDR3 DNA follows: TGCGCCAGCAGCTTGGTCGGGGGGGCACAAGAGACCCAGTACTTC.

The rearrangement joins TRBV9 to TRBJ2-1; D gene unclear. CDR3 length equals 17 residues. Germline CDR1 SGDLS, CDR2 YYNGEE. Trimming left V 3 bases short and J 5 bases short, with 21 bases between. The CDR3 nucleotides read TGTGCCAGCAGCGCCCAAAGCTTCGCGGTTAGAGACAATGAGCAGTTCTTC. It encodes CASSAQSFAVRDNEQFF.

The rearrangement links TRBV19 to TRBJ2-1, with D perhaps matching TRBD2 (6 bases). V lost 6 bases, J lost 5 bases, and 17 bases lay in between. CDR3 length equals 15 residues. CDR1 is LNHDA, CDR2 SQIVND, per germline (reference sequence). The CDR3 DNA is TGTGCCAGTAGATTGGGCGGGGCCCTAAACAATGAGCAGTTCTTC. Its protein is CASRLGGALNNEQFF. Full variable domain (rest looked up from reference TRBV19 and TRBJ2-1): DGGITQSPKYLFRKEGQNVTLSCEQNLNHDAMYWYRQDPGQGLRLIYYSQIVNDFQKGDIAEGYSVSREKKESFPLTVTSAQKNPTAFYLCASRLGGALNNEQFFGPGTRLTVL.

The genes are TRBV29-1 and TRBJ2-5, with a weak D call TRBD2 (7 bases). This CDR3 is built from 15 residues. Trimming took 7 bases from V and 5 from J, leaving 23 bases between them. From germline, CDR1 is SQVTM and CDR2 ANQGSEA. This CDR3 is CSGTANSGGRETQYF. The CDR3, as DNA: TGCAGCGGGACCGCCAACTCGGGGGGCCGGGAGACCCAGTACTTC. The variable domain in full, with the rest retrieved from reference TRBV29-1 and TRBJ2-5, is SAVISQKPSRDICQRGTSLTIQCQVDSQVTMMFWYRQQPGQSLTLIATANQGSEATYESGFVIDKFPISRPNLTFSTLTVSNMSPEDSSIYLCSGTANSGGRETQYFGPGTRLLVL.

The chain joins TRBV30 to TRBJ2-1; D gene uncertain. V was cut by 2 bases and J by 7 bases, with 6 bases left in between. The CDR3 spans 11 residues. Germline lookup yields CDR1 GTSNPN and CDR2 SVGIG (reference sequence). CDR3 DNA: TGTGCCTGGAGTACCGGGAATGAGCAGTTCTTC. It codes for CAWSTGNEQFF. Complete variable domain (other parts from reference TRBV30 and TRBJ2-1): SQTIHQWPATLVQPVGSPLSLECTVEGTSNPNLYWYRQAAGRGLQLLFYSVGIGQISSEVPQNLSASRPQDRQFILSSKKLLLSDSGFYLCAWSTGNEQFFGPGTRLTVL.

J is TRBJ2-5 and V is TRBV6-6; TRBD2 matches at 8 bases. Trimming removed 7 bases from V and 3 bases from J; junction bases left unmatched: 7. Germline-derived CDR1 and CDR2 are MNHNY and SVGAGI (reference sequence). The CDR3 is 14 residues long. Here the CDR3 reads CASNSGGMEETQYF. The CDR3 coding sequence is TGTGCCAGCAACTCGGGGGGGATGGAAGAGACCCAGTACTTC.

The V call is TRBV27, the J call TRBJ1-2, with TRBD1 matching 8 bases. The V gene end was trimmed by 6 bases and the J gene end by 1 base; junction bases not matched to a gene: 10. Per the germline V gene, CDR1 is MNHEY and CDR2 is SMNVEV (reference sequence). The length of the CDR3 is 16 residues. CDR3 DNA sequence: TGTGCCAGCAGATCCGACTCGACAGGGGTTAACTATGGCTACACCTTC. This sequence encodes CASRSDSTGVNYGYTF.

V gene TRBV6-5 combines with J gene TRBJ1-6; 8 positions match TRBD1. The V gene's germline CDR1 is MNHEY and CDR2 SVGAGI. The CDR3 consists of 15 residues. V shed 0 bases, J shed 9 bases, and the junction held 4 bases outside the gene matches. CDR3 nucleotides: TGTGCCAGCAGTTACTCGTCAGGGGGCGGTTCACCCCTCCACTTT. Its protein is CASSYSSGGGSPLHF.

In this sample, this clone turned up many times. The rearrangement joins TRBV7-9 to TRBJ2-1; D may be TRBD2 (6 bases). CDR1 is SEHNR and CDR2 is FQNEAQ in the germline V gene (reference sequence). The CDR3 runs to 16 residues. The V and J ends lost 4 bases and 0 bases respectively, with 13 bases between them. The CDR3, as DNA: TGTGCCAGCAGCTCTAGTAGCGGTAGCTCCTACAATGAGCAGTTCTTC. It is translated as CASSSSSGSSYNEQFF.

The gene calls are TRBV5-1 and TRBJ1-2; 8 bases fit TRBD1. This CDR3 is 14 amino acids long. Trimming at V came to 4 bases and at J to 7 bases, leaving 9 bases not matched to a gene. Per the germline V gene, CDR1 is SGHRS and CDR2 is YFSETQ. CDR3: CASSPGGAGVGYTF. CDR3 DNA sequence: TGCGCCAGCAGCCCAGGGGGCGCTGGGGTTGGCTACACCTTC.

V usage is TRBV27 and J usage is TRBJ2-2, with 11 bases lining up with TRBD2. The CDR3 runs to 16 residues. Trimming at V came to 7 bases and at J to 3 bases, leaving 7 bases not matched to a gene. The V gene's germline CDR1 is MNHEY and CDR2 SMNVEV (reference sequence). DNA for the CDR3: TGTGCCAGCACCAACCCGGGACTAGCGGACACCGGGGAGCTGTTTTTT. This gives the protein CASTNPGLADTGELFF.